In this sample, the clone carrying this T cell receptor beta chain turned up a few times. Germline V gives CDR1 LGHNT, CDR2 FRNRAP. The CDR3 runs to 13 residues. V was pared by 6 bases and J by 3 bases, with 1 base of the junction left unmatched. The sample comes from a study of T cells in Graves' hyperthyroidism and ophthalmopathy. Turning to the study itself: Peripheral blood was acquired at first diagnosis, ahead of any therapy whatsoever.

For ophthalmopathy patients, the Clinical Activity Score was at least 3 and the NOSPECS grade at least 4; duration was under 3 months. From RNA transcripts, TCR beta CDR3 regions were amplified. HTBI primers were used for first-round RT-PCR of the TCR CDR3. Using its own MiXCR run on the multiplex PCR reads, TCRdb lists one record per CDR3 protein. The table shows 600,000 or so distinct CDR3 sequences, with around 15% occurring only once. The sequencing sample was made of blood. V usage is TRBV12-5 and J usage is TRBJ2-3, with 9 bases fitting TRBD2. The receptor comes from a woman in her 50s with Graves' ophthalmopathy. The CDR3 region has the DNA TGTGCTAGTGGGGGACTAGCAACAGATACGCAGTATTTT. Its protein is CASGGLATDTQYF.